This TCR beta chain originates from a study of shared clonotypes between healthy human individuals. Turning to the study itself: CD4 naive and memory got three plates each, CD8 naive two, CD8 memory one.

Of note for this clone: The antigen remains undetermined.

The split of CD4+ cells yielded CD45RA+ naive and CD45RA-negative memory subsets. Some clones are missing from TCRdb's copy, which holds only in-frame ones; the method was immunoSEQ multiplex PCR. The profile shows 1 million to 1.3 million clones, roughly 74% of them singletons. Findings and caveats of the study: Only blood underwent sampling, and tissue repertoires likely differ. The low donor count limited represented genetic and exposure-history diversity.

V shed 5 bases and J 3 bases; nucleotides not matched to a gene: 2. CDR3 size: 13 residues. Germline-derived CDR1 and CDR2 are MGHRA and YSYEKL. Sequencing used memory CD4+ T cells from PBMCs. Subset reported: CD45RA-negative fraction. The receptor was isolated from a man aged 18-30 years in good health. Some clones in this sample may be carry-over from other donors' samples. The gene calls are TRBV4-1 and TRBJ2-7; 9 nucleotides align to TRBD1. The CDR3 DNA reads TGCGCCAGCAGCAAGGGACAGGGCTACGAGCAGTACTTC. This gives the protein CASSKGQGYEQYF.